This T cell receptor beta chain came from a study of shared clonotypes between healthy human individuals. Overall study context: The plates for each donor numbered three CD4 naive, three CD4 memory, two CD8 naive and one CD8 memory.

In germline, CDR1 is MRHNA, CDR2 SNTAGT. The length of the CDR3 is 14 residues. Trimming cost V 2 bases and J 3 bases, with 9 bases left between them. Using immunoSEQ multiplex PCR, the repertoire was profiled, and TCRdb retains in-frame clones only, with some absent. The sample carries approximately 530,000 clones, 95% to 97% recorded once. The specimen was naive CD4+ T cells sorted from blood. Subset described: CD45RA+ positively selected. The sequence was collected from a woman aged 25 to 39 in good health. The chain recombines TRBV6-4 with TRBJ2-3, with D possibly TRBD1 on 6 matching bases. CDR3 bases: TGTGCCAGCAGTGACCAGCAGGGGACAGATACGCAGTATTTT. Protein sequence: CASSDQQGTDTQYF.